This T cell receptor (delta chain) was documented in a study of gamma-delta chains in newborns, infants, children. The CDR3 consists of 18 residues. Per germline, CDR1 GEAIGNYY and CDR2 EKD. This clone has a handful of counts. A far bigger clonotype differs at one base, so this is likely a read error. TCRdb re-called the reads with CATT. The top ten clones hold 5.5% to 7.5% of a sample with 2,500 to 3,500 delta-chain clones, more than 2.5% of them seen once. This clonotype was sampled from a child who was a newborn, infant or young child, either healthy, febrile or measles-vaccinated (not recorded which). The V gene is TRDV2, the J gene TRDJ1; the match to TRDD3 covers 12 bases. Material for sequencing was blood. The DNA of the CDR3 is TGTGCCTGTGGCACCTTGGCCCTGGGGGATACGCAAACCGATAAACTCATCTTT. As protein: CACGTLALGDTQTDKLIF.